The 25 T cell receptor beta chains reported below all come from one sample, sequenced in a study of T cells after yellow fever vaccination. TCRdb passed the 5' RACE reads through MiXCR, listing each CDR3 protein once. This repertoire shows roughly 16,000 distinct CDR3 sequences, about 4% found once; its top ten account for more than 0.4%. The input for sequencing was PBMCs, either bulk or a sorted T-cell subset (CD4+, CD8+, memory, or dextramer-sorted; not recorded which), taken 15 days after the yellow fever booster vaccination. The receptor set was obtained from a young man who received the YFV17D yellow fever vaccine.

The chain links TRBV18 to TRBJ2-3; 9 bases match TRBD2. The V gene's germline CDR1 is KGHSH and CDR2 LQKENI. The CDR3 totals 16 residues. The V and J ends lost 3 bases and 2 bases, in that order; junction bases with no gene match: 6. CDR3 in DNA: TGTGCCAGCTCACCGCTAGCGGGGTATATCACAGATACGCAGTATTTT. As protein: CASSPLAGYITDTQYF.

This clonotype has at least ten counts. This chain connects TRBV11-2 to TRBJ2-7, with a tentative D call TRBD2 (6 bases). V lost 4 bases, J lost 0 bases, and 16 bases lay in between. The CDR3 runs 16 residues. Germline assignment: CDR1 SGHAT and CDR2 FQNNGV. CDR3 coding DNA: TGTGCCAGCAGCTCCTTTAGGGGCGGGAACTCCTACGAGCAGTACTTC. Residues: CASSSFRGGNSYEQYF.

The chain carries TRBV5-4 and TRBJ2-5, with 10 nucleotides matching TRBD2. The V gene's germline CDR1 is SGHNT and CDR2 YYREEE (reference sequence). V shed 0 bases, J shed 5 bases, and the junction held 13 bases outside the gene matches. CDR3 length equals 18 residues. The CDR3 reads CASSLDLRASGSYETQYF. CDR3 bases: TGTGCCAGCAGCTTGGATTTACGGGCTAGCGGGAGTTATGAGACCCAGTACTTC.

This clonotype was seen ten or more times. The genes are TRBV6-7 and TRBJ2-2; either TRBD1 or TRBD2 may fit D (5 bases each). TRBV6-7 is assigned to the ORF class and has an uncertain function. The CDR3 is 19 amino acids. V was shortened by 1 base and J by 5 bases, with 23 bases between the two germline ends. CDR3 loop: CASSYCSPGHPWDTGELFF. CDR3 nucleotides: TGTGCCAGCAGTTACTGCAGCCCGGGGCACCCTTGGGATACCGGGGAGCTGTTTTTT.

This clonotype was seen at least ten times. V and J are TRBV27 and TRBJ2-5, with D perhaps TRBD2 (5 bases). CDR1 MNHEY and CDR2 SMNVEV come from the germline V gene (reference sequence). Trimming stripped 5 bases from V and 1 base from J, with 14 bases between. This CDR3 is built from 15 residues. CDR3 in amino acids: CASSPLGVTQETQYF. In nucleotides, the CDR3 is TGTGCCAGCAGTCCCCTCGGGGTTACCCAAGAGACCCAGTACTTC.

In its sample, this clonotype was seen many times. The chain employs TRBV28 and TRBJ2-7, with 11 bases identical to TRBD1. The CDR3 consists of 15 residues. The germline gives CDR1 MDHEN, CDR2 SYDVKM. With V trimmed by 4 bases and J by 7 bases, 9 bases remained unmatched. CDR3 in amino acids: CASSSGDRGVKEQYF. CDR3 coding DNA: TGTGCCAGCAGTTCTGGGGACAGGGGGGTGAAGGAGCAGTACTTC.

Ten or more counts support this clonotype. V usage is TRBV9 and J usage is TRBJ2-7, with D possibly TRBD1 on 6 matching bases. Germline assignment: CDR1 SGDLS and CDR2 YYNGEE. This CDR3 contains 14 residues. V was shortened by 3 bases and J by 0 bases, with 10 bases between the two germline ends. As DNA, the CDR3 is TGTGCCAGCAGCGCAGGACAGTCCTCCTACGAGCAGTACTTC. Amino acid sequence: CASSAGQSSYEQYF.

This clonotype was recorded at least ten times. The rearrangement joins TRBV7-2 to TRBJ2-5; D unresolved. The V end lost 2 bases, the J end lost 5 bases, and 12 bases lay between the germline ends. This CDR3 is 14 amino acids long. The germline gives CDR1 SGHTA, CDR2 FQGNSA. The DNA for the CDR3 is TGTGCCAGCAGCTTACCCCGTGATAGCGAGACCCAGTACTTC. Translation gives CASSLPRDSETQYF.

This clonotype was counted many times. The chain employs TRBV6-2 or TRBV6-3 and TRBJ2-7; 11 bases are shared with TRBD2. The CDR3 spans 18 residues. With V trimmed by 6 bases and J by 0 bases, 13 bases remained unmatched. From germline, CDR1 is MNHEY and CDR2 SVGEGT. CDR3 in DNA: TGTGCCAGCAGACCCCCTGGACTAGCGGGCCCGAGCTCCTACGAGCAGTACTTC. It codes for CASRPPGLAGPSSYEQYF.

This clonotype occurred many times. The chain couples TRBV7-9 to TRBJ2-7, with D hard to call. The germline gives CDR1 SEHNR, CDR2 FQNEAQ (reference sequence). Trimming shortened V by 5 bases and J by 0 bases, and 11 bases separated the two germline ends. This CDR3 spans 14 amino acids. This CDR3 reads CASSPHGLSYEQYF. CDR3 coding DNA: TGTGCCAGCAGCCCCCACGGGCTCTCCTACGAGCAGTACTTC.

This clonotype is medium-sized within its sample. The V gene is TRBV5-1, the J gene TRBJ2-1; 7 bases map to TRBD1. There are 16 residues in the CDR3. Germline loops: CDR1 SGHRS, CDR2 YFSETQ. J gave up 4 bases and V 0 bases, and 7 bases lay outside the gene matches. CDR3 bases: TGCGCCAGCAGCTTGGCCTTCGGACAGGAATACAATGAGCAGTTCTTC. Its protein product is CASSLAFGQEYNEQFF.

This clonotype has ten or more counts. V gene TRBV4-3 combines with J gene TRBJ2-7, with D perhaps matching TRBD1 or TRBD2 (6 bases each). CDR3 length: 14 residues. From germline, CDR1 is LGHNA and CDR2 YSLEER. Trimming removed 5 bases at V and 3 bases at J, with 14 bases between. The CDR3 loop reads CASSELGGNYEQYF. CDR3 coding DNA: TGCGCCAGCAGCGAACTGGGGGGCAACTACGAGCAGTACTTC.

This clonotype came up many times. Here the CDR3 DNA reads TGTGCCAGCAGTTATAGGACAGGGAGCCCAGATACGCAGTATTTT. This sequence encodes CASSYRTGSPDTQYF. The rearrangement uses TRBV7-2 and TRBJ2-3; 8 positions match TRBD1. The ends lost 6 bases at V and 4 bases at J; junction bases unmatched: 9. This CDR3 contains 15 residues. CDR1 is SGHTA and CDR2 is FQGNSA in the germline V gene.

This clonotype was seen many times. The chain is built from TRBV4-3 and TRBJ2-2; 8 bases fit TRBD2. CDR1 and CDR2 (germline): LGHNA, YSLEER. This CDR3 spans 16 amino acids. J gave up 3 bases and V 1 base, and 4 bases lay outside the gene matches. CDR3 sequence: CASSQVPGGYTGELFF. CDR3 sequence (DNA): TGCGCCAGCAGCCAAGTGCCGGGAGGGTACACCGGGGAGCTGTTTTTT.

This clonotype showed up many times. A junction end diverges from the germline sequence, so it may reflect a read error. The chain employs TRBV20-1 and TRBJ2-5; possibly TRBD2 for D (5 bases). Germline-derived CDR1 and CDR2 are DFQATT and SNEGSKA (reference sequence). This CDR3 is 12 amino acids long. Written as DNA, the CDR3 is TGCAGTACTAGACGGCACCAAGAGACCCAGTACTTC. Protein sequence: CSTRRHQETQYF.

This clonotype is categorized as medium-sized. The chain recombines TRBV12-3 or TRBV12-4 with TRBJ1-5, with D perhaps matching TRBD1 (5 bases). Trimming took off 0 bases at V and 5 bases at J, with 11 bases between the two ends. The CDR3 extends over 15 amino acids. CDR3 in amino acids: CASSLAGGEDQPQHF. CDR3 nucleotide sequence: TGTGCCAGCAGTTTAGCGGGGGGGGAGGATCAGCCCCAGCATTTT.

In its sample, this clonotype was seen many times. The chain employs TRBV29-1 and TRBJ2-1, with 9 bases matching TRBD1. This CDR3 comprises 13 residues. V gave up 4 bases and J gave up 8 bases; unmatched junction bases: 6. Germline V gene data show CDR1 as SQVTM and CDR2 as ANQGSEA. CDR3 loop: CSVGRTGVDEQFF. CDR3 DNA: TGCAGCGTTGGAAGGACAGGGGTCGATGAGCAGTTCTTC.

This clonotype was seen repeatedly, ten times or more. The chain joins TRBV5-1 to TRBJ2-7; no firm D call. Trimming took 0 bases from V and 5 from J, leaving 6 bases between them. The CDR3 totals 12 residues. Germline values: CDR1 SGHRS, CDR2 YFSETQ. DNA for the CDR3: TGCGCCAGCAGCTTGGCCCGGGACGAGCAGTACTTC. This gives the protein CASSLARDEQYF.

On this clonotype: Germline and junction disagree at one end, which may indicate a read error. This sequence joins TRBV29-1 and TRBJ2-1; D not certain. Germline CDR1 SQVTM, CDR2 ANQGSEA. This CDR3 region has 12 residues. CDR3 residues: CSLEDRSGEQFF. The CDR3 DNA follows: TGCAGCCTTGAAGATCGTTCTGGTGAGCAGTTCTTC.

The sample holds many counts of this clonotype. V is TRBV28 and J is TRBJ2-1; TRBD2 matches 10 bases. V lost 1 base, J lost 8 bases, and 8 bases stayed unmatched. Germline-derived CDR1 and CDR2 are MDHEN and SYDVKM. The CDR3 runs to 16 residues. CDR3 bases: TGTGCCAGCAGTTTATACCTAGCGGGGGTACAAGATGAGCAGTTCTTC. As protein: CASSLYLAGVQDEQFF.

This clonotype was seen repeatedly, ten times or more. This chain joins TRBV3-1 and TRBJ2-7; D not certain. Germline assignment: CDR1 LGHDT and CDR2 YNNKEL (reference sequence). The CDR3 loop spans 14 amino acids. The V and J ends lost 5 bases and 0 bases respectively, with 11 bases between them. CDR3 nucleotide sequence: TGTGCCAGCAGCGAACGAAGTTCCTCCTACGAGCAGTACTTC. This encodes CASSERSSSYEQYF.

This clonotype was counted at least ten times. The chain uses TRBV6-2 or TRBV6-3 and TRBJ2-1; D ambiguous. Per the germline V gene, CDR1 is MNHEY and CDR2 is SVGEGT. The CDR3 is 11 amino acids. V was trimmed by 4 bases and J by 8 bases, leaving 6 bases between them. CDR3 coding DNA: TGTGCCAGCAGTTTTTACGATGAGCAGTTCTTC. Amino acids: CASSFYDEQFF.

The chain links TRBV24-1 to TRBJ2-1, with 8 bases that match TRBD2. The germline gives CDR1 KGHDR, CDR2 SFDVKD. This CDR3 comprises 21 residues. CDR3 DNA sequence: TGTGGCGCCTGTGATTTGCCCTGGGTAGCGGGAAACCGAGGAGGTCGGGATGAGCAGTTCTTC. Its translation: CGACDLPWVAGNRGGRDEQFF.

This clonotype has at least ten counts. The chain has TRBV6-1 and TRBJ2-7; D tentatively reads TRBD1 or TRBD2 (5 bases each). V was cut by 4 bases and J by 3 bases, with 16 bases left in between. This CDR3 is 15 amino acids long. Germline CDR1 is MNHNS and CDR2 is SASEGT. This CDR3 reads CASSAGTLFDYEQYF. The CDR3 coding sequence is TGTGCCAGCAGTGCTGGGACCCTTTTTGACTACGAGCAGTACTTC.

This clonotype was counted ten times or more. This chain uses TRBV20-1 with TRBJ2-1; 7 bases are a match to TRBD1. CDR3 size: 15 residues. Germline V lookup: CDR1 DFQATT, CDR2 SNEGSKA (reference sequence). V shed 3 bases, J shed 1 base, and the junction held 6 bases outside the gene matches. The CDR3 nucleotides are TGCAGTGCTAGCTCTGACAGGGAGTCCTACAATGAGCAGTTCTTC. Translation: CSASSDRESYNEQFF.